This T cell receptor (beta chain) was found in a study of T cells after yellow fever vaccination (dated by TCRdb to between 2017 and 2020). About the investigation overall: The SMART-Seq v4 Ultra Low Input RNA kit was used to prepare libraries from fractions with low cell numbers. Bulk TCR alpha and beta repertoires were sequenced longitudinally to track T-cell clones before and after primary and booster YFV17D yellow fever vaccination. Two healthy male donors made up the cohort, one aged 18 to 30 years and the other aged 30 to 40 years. Bulk PBMC replicates and cell subsets were isolated from blood drawn at multiple timepoints before and after both primary and secondary immunization.

The treatment or condition label, as the study defines it: live attenuated yellow fever vaccine strain. At each blood-draw timepoint, two biological replicates of bulk PBMCs were obtained. A standard Ficoll-Paque protocol was used to isolate PBMCs from peripheral blood. TriZol was used to extract RNA from bulk PBMCs, from CD4 and CD8 fractions, and from dextramer-positive and dextramer-negative fractions. Trimming takes 3 bases off V and 2 bases off J; junction bases not matched to a gene: 6. CDR1 SGHRS and CDR2 YFSETQ are derived from the germline V gene. The CDR3 spans 15 residues, from the cysteine through the phenylalanine. The read is trimmed to its CDR3 DNA, 45 bases read in frame from base 1. What the work shows at the level of the full study, not this receptor alone: Computational filtering was needed because FACS-sorted repertoires could contain abundant contaminating clonotypes from the bulk population. Only two donors were included in the study, so the extent to which the findings can be generalized is limited. After the booster, most of the clones that had expanded following primary vaccination were detected again (approximately 96% of CD4 and around 90% of CD8), which suggests that memory was broadly maintained. A small fraction of clonotypes showed up in both the CD4 and CD8 compartments, probably as a result of convergent recombination. Compared with the primary T-cell response, the secondary T-cell response was faster but weaker, reaching its peak on day 5 rather than on day 15.

TCR cDNA was synthesized by 5'RACE template switching, through which a universal primer site and unique molecular identifiers were introduced. Priming of cDNA synthesis was performed from both the TCR alpha and TCR beta constant segments. Two PCR steps were used to amplify libraries, with sample barcodes and sequencing adapters being added in the second step. Sequencing of libraries was done on Illumina HiSeq 2500 (2x100 bp) or NovaSeq (2x150 bp). From the authors' description of their analysis: Demultiplexing of reads and collapsing into UMI consensus sequences were performed with MIGEC, and V(D)J alignment was carried out with MiXCR. Clonotypes responding to the vaccine were identified with edgeR on replicate PBMC samples, with the criteria of FDR below 0.01 and a log2 fold change above 5 up to day 15. Bulk clonotypes were assigned CD4 or CD8 identity according to which sequenced CD4 or CD8 repertoire held them at higher abundance. The raw public data were reprocessed by TCRdb itself: fastp quality trimming at Q25, MiXCR clonotype calling, in-frame beta chains only. Every distinct CDR3 protein forms one entry, paired with its most common genes and DNA. The V and J calls, along with clone size, are taken from TCRdb and not from the paper's own processing. The sample yields hundreds of thousands of distinct CDR3 sequences; roughly 8.4% were counted once. Around 17% of the sample is taken by the ten largest.

At least ten counts were recorded for this clonotype. Its antigen is still unknown. There are no base qualities to consult, and no much larger clone falls within one base. The sequencing used PBMCs, collected 45 days after the first yellow fever vaccination. Recombination linked TRBV5-1 to TRBJ2-3; the junction holds 7 bases that match TRBD1. This receptor was identified in a man younger than 35 who received the YFV17D yellow fever vaccine. The CDR3 loop reads CASSSRGWATDTQYF. The nucleotide sequence is TGCGCCAGCAGCTCCAGGGGGTGGGCCACAGATACGCAGTATTTT.